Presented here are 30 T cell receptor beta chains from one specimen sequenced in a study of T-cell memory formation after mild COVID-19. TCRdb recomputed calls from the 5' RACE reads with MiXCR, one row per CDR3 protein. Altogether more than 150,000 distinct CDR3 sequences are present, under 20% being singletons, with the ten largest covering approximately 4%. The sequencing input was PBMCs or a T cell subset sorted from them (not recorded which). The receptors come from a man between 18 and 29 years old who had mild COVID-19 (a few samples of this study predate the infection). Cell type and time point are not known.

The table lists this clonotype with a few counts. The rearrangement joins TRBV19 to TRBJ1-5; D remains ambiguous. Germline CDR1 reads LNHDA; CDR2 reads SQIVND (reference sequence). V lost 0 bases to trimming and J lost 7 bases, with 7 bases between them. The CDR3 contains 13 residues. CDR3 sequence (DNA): TGTGCCAGTAGTATAGACAGGTTACAGCCCCAGCATTTT. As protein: CASSIDRLQPQHF.

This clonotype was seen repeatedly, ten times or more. This CDR3 is CASSFSSHTSYEQYF. The DNA of the CDR3 is TGTGCCAGCAGTTTTTCCAGCCACACATCCTACGAGCAGTACTTC. J is TRBJ2-7 and V is TRBV12-3 or TRBV12-4; unclear D gene. The V end was cut by 3 bases, the J end by 1 base, with 13 bases between. CDR3 length: 15 amino acids.

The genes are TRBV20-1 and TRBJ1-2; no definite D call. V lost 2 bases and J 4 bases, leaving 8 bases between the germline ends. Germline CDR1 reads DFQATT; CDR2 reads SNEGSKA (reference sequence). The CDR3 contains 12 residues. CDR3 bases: TGCAGTGCTAGAACCATCCTCTATGGCTACACCTTC. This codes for CSARTILYGYTF.

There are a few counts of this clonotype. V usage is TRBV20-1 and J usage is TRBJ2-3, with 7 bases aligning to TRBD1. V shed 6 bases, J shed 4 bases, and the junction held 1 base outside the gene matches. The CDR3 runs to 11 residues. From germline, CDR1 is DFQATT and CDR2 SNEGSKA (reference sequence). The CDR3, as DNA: TGCAGTGCCCAGGGGGCAGATACGCAGTATTTT. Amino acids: CSAQGADTQYF.

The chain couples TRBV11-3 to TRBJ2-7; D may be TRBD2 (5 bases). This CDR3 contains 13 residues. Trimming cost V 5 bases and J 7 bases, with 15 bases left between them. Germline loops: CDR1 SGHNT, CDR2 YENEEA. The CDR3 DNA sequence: TGTGCCAGCAGCGCCCGGGGTGGGTTTGAGCAGTACTTC. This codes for CASSARGGFEQYF.

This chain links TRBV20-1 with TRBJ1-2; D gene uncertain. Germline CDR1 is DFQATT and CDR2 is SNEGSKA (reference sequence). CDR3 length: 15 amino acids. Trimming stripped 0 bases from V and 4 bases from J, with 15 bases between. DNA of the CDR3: TGCAGTGCTAGAGATCAGTACAGCTACCGCTATGGCTACACCTTC. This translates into CSARDQYSYRYGYTF.

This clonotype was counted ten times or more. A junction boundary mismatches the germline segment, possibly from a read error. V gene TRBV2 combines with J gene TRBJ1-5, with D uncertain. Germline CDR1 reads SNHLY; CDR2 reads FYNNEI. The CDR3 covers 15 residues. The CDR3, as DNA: TGTGCCAGCAGCGAAGCAAGGCCAAACAATCAGCCCCAGCATTTT. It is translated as CASSEARPNNQPQHF.

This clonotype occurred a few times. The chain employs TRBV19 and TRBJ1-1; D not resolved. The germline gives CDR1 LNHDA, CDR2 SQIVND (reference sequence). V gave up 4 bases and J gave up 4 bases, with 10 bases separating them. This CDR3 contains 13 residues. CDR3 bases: TGTGCCAGTAGTAACGAACCCAGCACTGAAGCTTTCTTT. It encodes CASSNEPSTEAFF.

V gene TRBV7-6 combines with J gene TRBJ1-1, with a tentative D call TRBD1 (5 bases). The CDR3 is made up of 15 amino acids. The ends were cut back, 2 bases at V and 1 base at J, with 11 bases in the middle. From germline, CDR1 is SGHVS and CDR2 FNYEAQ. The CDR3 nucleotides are TGTGCCAGCAGCTTATTCGGCGGGGGGAACACTGAAGCTTTCTTT. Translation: CASSLFGGGNTEAFF. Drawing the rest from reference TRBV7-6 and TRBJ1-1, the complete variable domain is GAGVSQSPRYKVTKRGQDVALRCDPISGHVSLYWYRQALGQGPEFLTYFNYEAQQDKSGLPNDRFSAERPEGSISTLTIQRTEQRDSAMYRCASSLFGGGNTEAFFGQGTRLTVV.

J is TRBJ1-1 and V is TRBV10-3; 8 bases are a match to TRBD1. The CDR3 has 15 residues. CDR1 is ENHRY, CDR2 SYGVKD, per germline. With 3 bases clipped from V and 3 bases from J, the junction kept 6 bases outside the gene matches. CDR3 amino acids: CAISDKQGGYTEAFF. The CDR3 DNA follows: TGTGCCATCAGTGATAAACAGGGGGGCTACACTGAAGCTTTCTTT.

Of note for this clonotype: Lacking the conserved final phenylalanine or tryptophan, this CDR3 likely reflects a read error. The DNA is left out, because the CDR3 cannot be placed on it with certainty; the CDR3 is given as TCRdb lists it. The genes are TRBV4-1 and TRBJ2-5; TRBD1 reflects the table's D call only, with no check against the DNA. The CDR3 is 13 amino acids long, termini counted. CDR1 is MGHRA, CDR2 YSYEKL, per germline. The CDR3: CASSQDLIPVRYL.

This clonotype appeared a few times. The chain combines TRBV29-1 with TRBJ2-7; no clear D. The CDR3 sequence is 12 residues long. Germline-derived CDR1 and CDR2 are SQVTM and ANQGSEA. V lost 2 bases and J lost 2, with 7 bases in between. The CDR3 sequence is CSVEFPTYEQYV. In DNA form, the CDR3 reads TGCAGCGTTGAATTTCCTACCTACGAGCAGTACGTC.

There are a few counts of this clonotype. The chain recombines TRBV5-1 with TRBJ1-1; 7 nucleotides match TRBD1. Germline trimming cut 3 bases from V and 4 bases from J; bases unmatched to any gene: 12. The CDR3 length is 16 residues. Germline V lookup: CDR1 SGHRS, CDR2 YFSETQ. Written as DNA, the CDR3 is TGCGCCAGCAGCTCGTACAGGGGAGTTCGGAGCACTGAAGCTTTCTTT. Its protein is CASSSYRGVRSTEAFF.

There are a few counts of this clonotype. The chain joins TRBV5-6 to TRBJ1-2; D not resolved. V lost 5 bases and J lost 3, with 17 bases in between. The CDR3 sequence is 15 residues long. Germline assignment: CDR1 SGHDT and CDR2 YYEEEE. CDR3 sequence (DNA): TGTGCCAGCAGGATTGCGGTGAAGGCAGACTATGGCTACACCTTC. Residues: CASRIAVKADYGYTF.

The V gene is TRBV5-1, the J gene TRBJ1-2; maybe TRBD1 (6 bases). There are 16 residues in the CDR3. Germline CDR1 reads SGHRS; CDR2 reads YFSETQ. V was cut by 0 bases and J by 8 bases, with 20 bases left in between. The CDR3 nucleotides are TGCGCCAGCAGCTTGGCCTTAGGGGGTTCCGTGGAAGGCTACACCTTC. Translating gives CASSLALGGSVEGYTF.

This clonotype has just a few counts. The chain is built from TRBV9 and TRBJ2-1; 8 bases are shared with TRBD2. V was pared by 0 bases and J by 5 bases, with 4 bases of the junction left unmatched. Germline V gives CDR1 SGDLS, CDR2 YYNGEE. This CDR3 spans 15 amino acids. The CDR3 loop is CASSVVSGGNNEQFF. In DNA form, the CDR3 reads TGTGCCAGCAGCGTAGTAAGCGGGGGAAACAATGAGCAGTTCTTC.

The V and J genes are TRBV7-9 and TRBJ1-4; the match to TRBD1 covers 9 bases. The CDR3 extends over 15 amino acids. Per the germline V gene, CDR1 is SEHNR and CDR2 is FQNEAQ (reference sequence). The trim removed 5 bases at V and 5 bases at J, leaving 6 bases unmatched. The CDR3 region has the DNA TGTGCCAGCAGCCCTTGGACAGGGGAGAATGAAAAACTGTTTTTT. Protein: CASSPWTGENEKLFF. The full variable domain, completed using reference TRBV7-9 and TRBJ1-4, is DTGVSQNPRHKITKRGQNVTFRCDPISEHNRLYWYRQTLGQGPEFLTYFQNEAQLEKSRLLSDRFSAERPKGSFSTLEIQRTEQGDSAMYLCASSPWTGENEKLFFGSGTQLSVL.

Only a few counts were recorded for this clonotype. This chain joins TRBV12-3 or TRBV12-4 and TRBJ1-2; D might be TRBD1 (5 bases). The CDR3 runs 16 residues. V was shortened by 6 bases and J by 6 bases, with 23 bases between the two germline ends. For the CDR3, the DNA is TGTGCCAGCAGGCCTGACCCATACAGGTTACTGAATGGCTACACCTTC. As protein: CASRPDPYRLLNGYTF.

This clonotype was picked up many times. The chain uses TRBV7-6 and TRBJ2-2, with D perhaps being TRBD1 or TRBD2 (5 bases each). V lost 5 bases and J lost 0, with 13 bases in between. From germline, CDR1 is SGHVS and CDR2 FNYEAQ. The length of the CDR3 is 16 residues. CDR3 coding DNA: TGTGCCAGCAGCCCAGGGTCGGGGACGAACACCGGGGAGCTGTTTTTT. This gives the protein CASSPGSGTNTGELFF. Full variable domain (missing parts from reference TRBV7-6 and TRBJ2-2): GAGVSQSPRYKVTKRGQDVALRCDPISGHVSLYWYRQALGQGPEFLTYFNYEAQQDKSGLPNDRFSAERPEGSISTLTIQRTEQRDSAMYRCASSPGSGTNTGELFFGEGSRLTVL.

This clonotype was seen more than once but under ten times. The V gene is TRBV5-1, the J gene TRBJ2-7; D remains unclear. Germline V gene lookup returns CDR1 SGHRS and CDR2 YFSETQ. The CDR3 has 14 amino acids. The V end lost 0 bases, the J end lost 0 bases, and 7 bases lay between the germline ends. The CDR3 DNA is TGCGCCAGCAGCTTGGTGACCCCCTCCTACGAGCAGTACTTC. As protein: CASSLVTPSYEQYF.

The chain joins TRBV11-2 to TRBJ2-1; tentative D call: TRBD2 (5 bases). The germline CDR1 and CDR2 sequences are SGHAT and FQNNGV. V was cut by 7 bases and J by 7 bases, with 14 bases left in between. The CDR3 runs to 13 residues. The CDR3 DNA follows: TGTGCCAGCAAAAGTCTTCGGGAAAATGAGCAGTTCTTC. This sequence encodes CASKSLRENEQFF.

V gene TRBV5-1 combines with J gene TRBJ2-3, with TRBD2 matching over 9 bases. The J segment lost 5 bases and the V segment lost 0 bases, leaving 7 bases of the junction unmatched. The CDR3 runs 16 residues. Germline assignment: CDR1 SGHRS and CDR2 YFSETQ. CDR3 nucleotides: TGCGCCAGCAGCTTGGCGGTAGCGGGGGTCGGAGATACGCAGTATTTT. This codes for CASSLAVAGVGDTQYF.

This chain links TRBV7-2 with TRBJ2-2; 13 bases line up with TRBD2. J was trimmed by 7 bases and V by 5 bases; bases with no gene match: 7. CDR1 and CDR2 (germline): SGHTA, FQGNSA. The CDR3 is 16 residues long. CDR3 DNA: TGTGCCAGCAGCCGTACTAGCGGGGGGGCCGACGGGGAGCTGTTTTTT. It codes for CASSRTSGGADGELFF. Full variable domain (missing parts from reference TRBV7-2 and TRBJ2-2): GAGVSQSPSNKVTEKGKDVELRCDPISGHTALYWYRQSLGQGLEFLIYFQGNSAPDKSGLPSDRFSAERTGGSVSTLTIQRTQQEDSAVYLCASSRTSGGADGELFFGEGSRLTVL.

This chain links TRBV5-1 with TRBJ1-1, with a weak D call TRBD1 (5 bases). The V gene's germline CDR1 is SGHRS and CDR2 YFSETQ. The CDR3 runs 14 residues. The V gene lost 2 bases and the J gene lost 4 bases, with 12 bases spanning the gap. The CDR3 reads CASSFMGHGTEAFF. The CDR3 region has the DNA TGCGCCAGCAGCTTCATGGGGCATGGCACTGAAGCTTTCTTT.

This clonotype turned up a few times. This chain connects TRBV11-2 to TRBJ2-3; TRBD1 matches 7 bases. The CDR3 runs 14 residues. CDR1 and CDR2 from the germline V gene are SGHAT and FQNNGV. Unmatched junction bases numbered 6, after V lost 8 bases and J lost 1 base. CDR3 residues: CASRQGGGTDTQYF. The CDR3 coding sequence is TGTGCCAGCCGACAGGGTGGCGGCACAGATACGCAGTATTTT.

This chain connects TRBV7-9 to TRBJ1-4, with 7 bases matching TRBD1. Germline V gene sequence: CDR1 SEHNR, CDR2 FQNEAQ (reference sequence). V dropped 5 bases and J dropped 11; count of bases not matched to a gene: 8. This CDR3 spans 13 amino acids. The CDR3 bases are TGTGCCAGCAGCCTATCAGCAGGGGGGAAACTGTTTTTT. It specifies CASSLSAGGKLFF.

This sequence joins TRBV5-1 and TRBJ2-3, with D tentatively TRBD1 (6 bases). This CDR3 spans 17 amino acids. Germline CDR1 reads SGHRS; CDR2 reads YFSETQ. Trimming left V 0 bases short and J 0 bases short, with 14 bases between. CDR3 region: CASSLARGRFSTDTQYF. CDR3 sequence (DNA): TGCGCCAGCAGCTTGGCCAGGGGCAGGTTTAGCACAGATACGCAGTATTTT.

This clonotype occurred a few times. The CDR3, as DNA: TGTGCCAGCAGCGCCCCAGCGGGACTCGGCGAGCAGTACTTC. It encodes CASSAPAGLGEQYF. This chain joins TRBV7-9 and TRBJ2-7; 7 bases match TRBD2. Trimming removed 5 bases from V and 6 bases from J; junction bases left unmatched: 10. Germline assignment: CDR1 SEHNR and CDR2 FQNEAQ (reference sequence). The CDR3 contains 14 residues.

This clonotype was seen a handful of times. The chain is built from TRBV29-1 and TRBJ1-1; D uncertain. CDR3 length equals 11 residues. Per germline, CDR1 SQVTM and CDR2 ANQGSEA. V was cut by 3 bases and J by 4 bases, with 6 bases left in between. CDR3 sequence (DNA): TGCAGCGTTGACCCCGGCACTGAAGCTTTCTTT. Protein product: CSVDPGTEAFF.

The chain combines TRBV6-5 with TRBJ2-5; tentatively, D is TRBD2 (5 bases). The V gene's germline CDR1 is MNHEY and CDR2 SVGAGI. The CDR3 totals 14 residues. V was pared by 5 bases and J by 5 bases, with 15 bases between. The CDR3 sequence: CASSPPGNPETQYF. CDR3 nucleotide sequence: TGTGCCAGCAGTCCCCCGGGGAACCCGGAGACCCAGTACTTC.